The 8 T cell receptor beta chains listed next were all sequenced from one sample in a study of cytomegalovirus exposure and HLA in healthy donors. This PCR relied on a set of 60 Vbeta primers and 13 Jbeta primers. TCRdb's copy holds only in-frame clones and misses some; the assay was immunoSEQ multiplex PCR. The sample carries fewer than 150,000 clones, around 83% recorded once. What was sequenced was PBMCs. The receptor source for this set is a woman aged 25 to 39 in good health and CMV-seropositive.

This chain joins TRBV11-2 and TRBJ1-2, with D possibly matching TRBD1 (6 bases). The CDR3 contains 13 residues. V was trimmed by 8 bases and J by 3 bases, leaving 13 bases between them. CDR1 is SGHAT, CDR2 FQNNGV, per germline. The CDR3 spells CASAGSGDYGYTF. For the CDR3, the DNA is TGTGCCAGCGCGGGCTCAGGGGACTATGGCTACACCTTC.

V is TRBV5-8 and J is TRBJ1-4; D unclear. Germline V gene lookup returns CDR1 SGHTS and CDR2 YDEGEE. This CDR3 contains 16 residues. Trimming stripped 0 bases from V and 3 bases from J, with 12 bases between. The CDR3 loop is CASSLGSWGANEKLFF. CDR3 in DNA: TGTGCCAGCAGCTTGGGGTCCTGGGGAGCTAATGAAAAACTGTTTTTT.

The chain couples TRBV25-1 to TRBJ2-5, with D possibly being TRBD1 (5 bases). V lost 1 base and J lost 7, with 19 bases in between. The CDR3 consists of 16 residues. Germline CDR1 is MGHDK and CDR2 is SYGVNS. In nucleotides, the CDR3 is TGTGCCAGCAGTGAATTGGGCAGGGAACAGTTAGGGACCCAGTACTTC. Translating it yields CASSELGREQLGTQYF.

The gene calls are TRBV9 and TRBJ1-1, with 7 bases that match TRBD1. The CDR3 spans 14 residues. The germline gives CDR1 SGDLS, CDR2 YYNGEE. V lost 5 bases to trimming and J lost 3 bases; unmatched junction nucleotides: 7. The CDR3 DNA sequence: TGTGCCAGCAGTCGAGGGGGCGCGGACACTGAAGCTTTCTTT. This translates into CASSRGGADTEAFF.

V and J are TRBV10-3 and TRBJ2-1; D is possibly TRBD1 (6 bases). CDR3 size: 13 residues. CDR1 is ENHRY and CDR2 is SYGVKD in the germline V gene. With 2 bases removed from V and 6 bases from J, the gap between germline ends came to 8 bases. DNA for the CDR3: TGTGCCATCAGTGAGGGGGACACCAATGAGCAGTTCTTC. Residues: CAISEGDTNEQFF.

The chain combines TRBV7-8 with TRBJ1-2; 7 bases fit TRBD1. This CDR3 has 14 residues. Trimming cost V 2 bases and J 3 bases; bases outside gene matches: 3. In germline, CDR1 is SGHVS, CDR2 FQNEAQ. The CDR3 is CASSLRGTDYGYTF. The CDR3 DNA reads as TGTGCCAGCAGCTTAAGGGGGACAGACTATGGCTACACCTTC.

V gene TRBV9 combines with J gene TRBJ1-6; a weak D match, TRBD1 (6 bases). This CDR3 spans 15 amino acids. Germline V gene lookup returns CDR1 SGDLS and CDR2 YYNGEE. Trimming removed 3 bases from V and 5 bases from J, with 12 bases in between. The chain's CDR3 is CASSAPGGHNSPLHF. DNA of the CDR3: TGTGCCAGCAGCGCACCCGGGGGGCATAATTCACCCCTCCACTTT.

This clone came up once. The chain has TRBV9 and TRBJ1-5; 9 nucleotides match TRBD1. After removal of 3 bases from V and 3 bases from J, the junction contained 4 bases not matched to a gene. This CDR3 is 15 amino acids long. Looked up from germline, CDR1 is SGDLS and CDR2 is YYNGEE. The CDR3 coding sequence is TGTGCCAGCAGCGCCGGGACAGGGAACAATCAGCCCCAGCATTTT. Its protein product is CASSAGTGNNQPQHF.